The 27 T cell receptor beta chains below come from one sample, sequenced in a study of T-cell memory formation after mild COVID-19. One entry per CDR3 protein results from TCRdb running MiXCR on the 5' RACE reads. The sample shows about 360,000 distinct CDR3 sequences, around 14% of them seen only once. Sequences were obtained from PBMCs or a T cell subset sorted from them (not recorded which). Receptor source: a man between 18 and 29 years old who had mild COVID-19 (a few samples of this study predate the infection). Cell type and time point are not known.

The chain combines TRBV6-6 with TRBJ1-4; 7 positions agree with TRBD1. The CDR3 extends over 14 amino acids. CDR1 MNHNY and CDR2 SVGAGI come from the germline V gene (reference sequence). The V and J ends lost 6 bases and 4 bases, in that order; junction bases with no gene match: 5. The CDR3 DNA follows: TGTGCCAGCAGCGACAGGGATTTTAATGAAAAACTGTTTTTT. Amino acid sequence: CASSDRDFNEKLFF.

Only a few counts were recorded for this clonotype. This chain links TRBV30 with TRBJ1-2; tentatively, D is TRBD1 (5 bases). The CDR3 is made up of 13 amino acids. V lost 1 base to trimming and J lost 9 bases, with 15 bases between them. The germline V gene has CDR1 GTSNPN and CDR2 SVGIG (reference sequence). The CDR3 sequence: CAWSAGVLSSYTF. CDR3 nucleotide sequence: TGTGCCTGGAGTGCGGGGGTGTTGTCTAGCTACACCTTC.

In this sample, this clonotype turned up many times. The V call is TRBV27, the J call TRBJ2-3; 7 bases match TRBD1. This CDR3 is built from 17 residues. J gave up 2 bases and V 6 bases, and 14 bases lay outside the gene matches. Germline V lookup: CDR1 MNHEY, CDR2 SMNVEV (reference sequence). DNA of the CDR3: TGTGCCAGCAGCACCCCGACAGGGCGCCCTAACACAGATACGCAGTATTTT. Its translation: CASSTPTGRPNTDTQYF.

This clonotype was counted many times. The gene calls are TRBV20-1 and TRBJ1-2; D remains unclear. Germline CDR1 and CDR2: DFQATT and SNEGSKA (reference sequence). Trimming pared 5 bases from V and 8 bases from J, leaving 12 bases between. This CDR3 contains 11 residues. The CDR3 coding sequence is TGCAGTGCTCCGCAGTGGGGAGGCTACACCTTC. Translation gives CSAPQWGGYTF.

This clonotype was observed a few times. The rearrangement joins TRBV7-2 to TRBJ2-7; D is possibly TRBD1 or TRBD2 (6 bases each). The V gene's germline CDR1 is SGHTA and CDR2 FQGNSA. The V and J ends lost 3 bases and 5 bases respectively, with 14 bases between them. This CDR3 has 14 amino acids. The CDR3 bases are TGTGCCAGCAGCTTGGTTTGGGGGGCCGACGAGCAGTACTTC. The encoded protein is CASSLVWGADEQYF.

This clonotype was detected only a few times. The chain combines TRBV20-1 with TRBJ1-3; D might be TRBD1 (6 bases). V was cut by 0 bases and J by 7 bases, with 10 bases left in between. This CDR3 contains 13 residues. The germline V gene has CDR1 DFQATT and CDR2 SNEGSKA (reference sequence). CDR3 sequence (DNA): TGCAGTGCTAGAGAACAGGGAAGGAACACCATATATTTT. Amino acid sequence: CSAREQGRNTIYF.

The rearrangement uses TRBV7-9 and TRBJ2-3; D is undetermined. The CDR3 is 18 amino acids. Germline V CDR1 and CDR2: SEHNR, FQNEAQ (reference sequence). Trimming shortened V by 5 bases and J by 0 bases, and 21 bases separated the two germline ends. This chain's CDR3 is CASSRPKGSRASTDTQYF. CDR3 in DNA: TGTGCCAGCAGCCGTCCCAAGGGTTCGAGAGCTAGCACAGATACGCAGTATTTT.

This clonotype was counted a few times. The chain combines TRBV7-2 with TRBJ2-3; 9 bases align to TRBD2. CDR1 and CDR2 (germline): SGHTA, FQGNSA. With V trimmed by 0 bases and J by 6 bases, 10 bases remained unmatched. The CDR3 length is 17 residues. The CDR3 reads CASSLAGWRGGLDTQYF. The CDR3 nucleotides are TGTGCCAGCAGCTTAGCGGGCTGGCGGGGGGGCCTGGATACGCAGTATTTT. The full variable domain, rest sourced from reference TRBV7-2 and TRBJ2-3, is GAGVSQSPSNKVTEKGKDVELRCDPISGHTALYWYRQSLGQGLEFLIYFQGNSAPDKSGLPSDRFSAERTGGSVSTLTIQRTQQEDSAVYLCASSLAGWRGGLDTQYFGPGTRLTVL.

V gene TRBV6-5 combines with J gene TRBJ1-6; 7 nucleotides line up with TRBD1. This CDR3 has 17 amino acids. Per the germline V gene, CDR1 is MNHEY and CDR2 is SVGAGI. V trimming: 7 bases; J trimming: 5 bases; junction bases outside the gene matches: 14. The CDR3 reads CASTIAGGTVNNSPLHF. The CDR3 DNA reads TGTGCCAGCACTATAGCCGGGGGGACAGTCAATAATTCACCCCTCCACTTT.

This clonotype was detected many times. CDR3 in amino acids: CSAEPGLAGALTDTQYF. In DNA form, the CDR3 reads TGCAGTGCTGAACCGGGACTAGCGGGGGCCCTCACAGATACGCAGTATTTT. The chain couples TRBV20-1 to TRBJ2-3; 14 bases are shared with TRBD2. Germline V gene sequence: CDR1 DFQATT, CDR2 SNEGSKA (reference sequence). This CDR3 comprises 17 residues. Trimming at V came to 5 bases and at J to 2 bases, leaving 9 bases not matched to a gene.

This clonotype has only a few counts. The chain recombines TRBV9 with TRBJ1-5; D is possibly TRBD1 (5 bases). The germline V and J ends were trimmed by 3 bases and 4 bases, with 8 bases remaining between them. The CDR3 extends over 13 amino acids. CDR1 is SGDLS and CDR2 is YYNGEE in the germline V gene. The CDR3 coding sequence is TGTGCCAGCAGCGCGGGACTAAATCAGCCCCAGCATTTT. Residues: CASSAGLNQPQHF.

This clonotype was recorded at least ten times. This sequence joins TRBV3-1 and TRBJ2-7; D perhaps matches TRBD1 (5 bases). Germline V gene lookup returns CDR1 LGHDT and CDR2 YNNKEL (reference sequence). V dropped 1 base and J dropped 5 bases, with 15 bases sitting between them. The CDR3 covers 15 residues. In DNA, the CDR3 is TGTGCCAGCAGCCAAGTCCGCAGGGCTAAGGACGAGCAGTACTTC. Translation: CASSQVRRAKDEQYF.

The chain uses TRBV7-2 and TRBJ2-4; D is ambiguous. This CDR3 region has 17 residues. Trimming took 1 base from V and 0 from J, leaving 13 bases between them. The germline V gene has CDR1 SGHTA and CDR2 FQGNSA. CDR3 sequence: CASSLELAVLAKNIQYF. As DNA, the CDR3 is TGTGCCAGCAGCTTAGAGCTCGCGGTCCTAGCCAAAAACATTCAGTACTTC.

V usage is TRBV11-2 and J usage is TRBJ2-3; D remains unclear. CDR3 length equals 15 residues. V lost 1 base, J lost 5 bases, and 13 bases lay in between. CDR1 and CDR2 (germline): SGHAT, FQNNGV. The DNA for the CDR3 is TGTGCCAGCAGCTTAGGTAGTGGAACGGGAGATACGCAGTATTTT. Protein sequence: CASSLGSGTGDTQYF. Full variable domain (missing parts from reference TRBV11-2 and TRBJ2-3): EAGVAQSPRYKIIEKRQSVAFWCNPISGHATLYWYQQILGQGPKLLIQFQNNGVVDDSQLPKDRFSAERLKGVDSTLKIQPAKLEDSAVYLCASSLGSGTGDTQYFGPGTRLTVL.

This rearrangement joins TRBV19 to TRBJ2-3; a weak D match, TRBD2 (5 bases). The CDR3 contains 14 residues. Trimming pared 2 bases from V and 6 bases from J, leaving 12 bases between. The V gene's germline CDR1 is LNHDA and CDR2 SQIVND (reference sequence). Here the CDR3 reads CASSIKGEWDTQYF. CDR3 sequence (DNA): TGTGCCAGTAGTATAAAGGGAGAATGGGATACGCAGTATTTT.

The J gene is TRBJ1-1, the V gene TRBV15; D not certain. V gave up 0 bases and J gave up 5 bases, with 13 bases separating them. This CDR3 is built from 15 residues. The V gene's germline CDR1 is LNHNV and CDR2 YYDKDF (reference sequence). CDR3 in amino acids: CATSRDWEGDTEAFF. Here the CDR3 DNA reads TGTGCCACCAGCAGAGATTGGGAGGGAGATACTGAAGCTTTCTTT.

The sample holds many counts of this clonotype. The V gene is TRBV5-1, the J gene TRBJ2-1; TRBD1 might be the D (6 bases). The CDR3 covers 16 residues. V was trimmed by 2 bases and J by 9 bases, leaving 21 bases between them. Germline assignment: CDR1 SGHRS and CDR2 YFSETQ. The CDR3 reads CASSFVVGAWRSEQFF. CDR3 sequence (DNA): TGCGCCAGCAGCTTTGTGGTGGGGGCCTGGAGAAGTGAGCAGTTCTTC.

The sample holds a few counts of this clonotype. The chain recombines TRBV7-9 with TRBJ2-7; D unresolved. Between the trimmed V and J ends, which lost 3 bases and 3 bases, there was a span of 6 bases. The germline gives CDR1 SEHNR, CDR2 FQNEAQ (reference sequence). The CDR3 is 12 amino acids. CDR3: CASSFTVYEQYV. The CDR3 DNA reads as TGTGCCAGCAGCTTCACGGTCTACGAGCAGTACGTC.

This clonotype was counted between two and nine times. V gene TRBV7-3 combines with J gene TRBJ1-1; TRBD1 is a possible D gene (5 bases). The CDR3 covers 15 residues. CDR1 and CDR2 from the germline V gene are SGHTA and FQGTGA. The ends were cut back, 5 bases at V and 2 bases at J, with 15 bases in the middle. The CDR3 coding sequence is TGTGCCAGCAGCCGATATGGGACGGAAAACACTGAAGCTTTCTTT. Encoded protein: CASSRYGTENTEAFF.

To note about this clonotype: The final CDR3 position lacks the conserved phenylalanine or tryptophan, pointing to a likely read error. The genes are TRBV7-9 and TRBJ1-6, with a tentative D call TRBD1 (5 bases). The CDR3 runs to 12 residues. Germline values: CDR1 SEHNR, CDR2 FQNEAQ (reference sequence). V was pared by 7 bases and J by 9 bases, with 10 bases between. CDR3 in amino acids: CASTLDSSPLHI. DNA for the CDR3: TGTGCCAGCACCCTCGACAGTTCACCCCTCCACATT.

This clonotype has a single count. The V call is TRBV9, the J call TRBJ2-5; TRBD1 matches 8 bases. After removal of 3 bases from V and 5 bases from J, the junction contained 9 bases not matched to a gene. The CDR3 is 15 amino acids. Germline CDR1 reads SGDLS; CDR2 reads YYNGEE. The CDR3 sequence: CASSEEQGGGETQYF. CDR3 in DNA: TGTGCCAGCAGCGAGGAACAGGGGGGAGGTGAGACCCAGTACTTC.

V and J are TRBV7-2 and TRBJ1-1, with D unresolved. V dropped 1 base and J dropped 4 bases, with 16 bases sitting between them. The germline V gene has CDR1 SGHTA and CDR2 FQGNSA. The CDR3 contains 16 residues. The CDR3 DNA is TGTGCCAGCAGCTTAGTTAGGCGGTGGGAGGGCACTGAAGCTTTCTTT. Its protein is CASSLVRRWEGTEAFF.

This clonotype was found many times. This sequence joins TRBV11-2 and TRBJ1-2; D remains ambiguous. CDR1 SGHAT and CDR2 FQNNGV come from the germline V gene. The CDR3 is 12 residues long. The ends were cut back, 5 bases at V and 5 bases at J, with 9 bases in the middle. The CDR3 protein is CASSQYEYGYTF. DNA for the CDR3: TGTGCCAGCAGCCAGTATGAGTATGGCTACACCTTC.

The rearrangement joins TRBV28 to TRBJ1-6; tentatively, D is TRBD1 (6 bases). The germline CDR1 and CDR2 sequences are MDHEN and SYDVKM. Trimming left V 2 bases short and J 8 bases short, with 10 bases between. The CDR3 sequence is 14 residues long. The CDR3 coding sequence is TGTGCCAGCAGTTTAGCCGGGGGCGATTCACCCCTCCACTTT. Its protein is CASSLAGGDSPLHF.

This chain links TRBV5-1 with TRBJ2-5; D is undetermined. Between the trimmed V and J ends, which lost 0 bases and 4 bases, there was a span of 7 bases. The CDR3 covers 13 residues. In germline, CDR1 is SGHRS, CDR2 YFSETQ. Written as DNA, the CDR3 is TGCGCCAGCAGCTTGGACAACCCAGAGACCCAGTACTTC. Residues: CASSLDNPETQYF.

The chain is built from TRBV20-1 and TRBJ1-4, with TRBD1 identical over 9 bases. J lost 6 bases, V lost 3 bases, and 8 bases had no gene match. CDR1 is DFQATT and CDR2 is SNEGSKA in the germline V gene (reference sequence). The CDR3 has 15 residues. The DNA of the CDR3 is TGCAGTGCTAGGGACCCGGGACAGGGAGATGAAAAACTGTTTTTT. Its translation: CSARDPGQGDEKLFF.

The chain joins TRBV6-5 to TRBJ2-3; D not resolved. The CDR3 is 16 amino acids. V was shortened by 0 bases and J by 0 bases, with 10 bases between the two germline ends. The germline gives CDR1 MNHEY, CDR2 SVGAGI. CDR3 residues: CASSYSIRFSTDTQYF. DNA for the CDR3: TGTGCCAGCAGTTACTCGATAAGGTTTAGCACAGATACGCAGTATTTT.